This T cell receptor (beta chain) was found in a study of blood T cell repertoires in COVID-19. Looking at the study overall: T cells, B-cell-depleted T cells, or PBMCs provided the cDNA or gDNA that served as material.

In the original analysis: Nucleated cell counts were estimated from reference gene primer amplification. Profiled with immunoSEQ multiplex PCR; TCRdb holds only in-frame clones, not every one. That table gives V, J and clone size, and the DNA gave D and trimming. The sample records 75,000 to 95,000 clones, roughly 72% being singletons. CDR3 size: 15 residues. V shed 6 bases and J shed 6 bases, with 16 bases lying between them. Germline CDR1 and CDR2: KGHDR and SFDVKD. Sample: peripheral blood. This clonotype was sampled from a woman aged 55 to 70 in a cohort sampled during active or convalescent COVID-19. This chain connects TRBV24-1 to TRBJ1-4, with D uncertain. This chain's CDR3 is CATSNGGFEDEKLFF. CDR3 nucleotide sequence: TGTGCCACCAGTAATGGCGGGTTCGAGGATGAAAAACTGTTTTTT.